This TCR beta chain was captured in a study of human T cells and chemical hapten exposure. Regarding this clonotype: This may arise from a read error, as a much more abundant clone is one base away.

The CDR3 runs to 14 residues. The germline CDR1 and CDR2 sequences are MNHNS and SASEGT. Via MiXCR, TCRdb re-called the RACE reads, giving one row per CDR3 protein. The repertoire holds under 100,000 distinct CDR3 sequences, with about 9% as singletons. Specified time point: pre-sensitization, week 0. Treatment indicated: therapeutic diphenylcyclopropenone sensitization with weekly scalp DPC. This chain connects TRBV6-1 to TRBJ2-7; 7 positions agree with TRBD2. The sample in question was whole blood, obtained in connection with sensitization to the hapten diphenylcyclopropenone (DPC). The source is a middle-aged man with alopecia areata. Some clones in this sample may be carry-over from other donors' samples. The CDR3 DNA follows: TGTGCCAGCAGTGAAGCGTTCGGGGACTACGAGCAGTGCTTC. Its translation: CASSEAFGDYEQCF.